The clone carrying this TCR beta chain has at least ten counts. The antigen is unknown. Samples came from axillary lymph nodes draining the breast cancer. Germline CDR1 and CDR2: GTSNPN and SVGIG (reference sequence). Between the trimmed V and J ends, which lost 7 bases and 7 bases, there was a span of 22 bases. The CDR3 spans 15 residues. This entry comes from a study of breast tumors, draining lymph nodes, adjacent tissues. General study results and limits: Data only fit, rather than demonstrated, lymph node origin of most tumor T cells. Tumors had less TCR diversity than lymph nodes, more than nontumor tissue. Findings are consistent with lymph node origin and intratumoral expansion of most tumor T cells.

TCRdb reanalysed the multiplex PCR reads using MiXCR and keeps one entry per CDR3 protein. The sample contains approximately 120,000 distinct CDR3 sequences, around 21% of which appear only once. The sequence was collected from a female donor with breast cancer. Some clones in this sample may be carry-over from other donors' samples. Sequencing was carried out using axillary lymph node tissue. V usage is TRBV30 and J usage is TRBJ2-2; D could derive from TRBD1 or TRBD2 (5 bases each). The CDR3 DNA sequence: TGTGCCTCTAAATCGGGGCTCTTGAGGATCGGGGAGCTGTTTTTT. Translating it yields CASKSGLLRIGELFF.